Sequencing of this TCR beta chain was carried out in a study of blood T cell repertoires in COVID-19. Whole-study context: COVID-19 samples from acute and convalescent phases originated in the United States, Italy and Spain. Sources were T cells, B-cell-depleted T cells, or PBMCs; the material itself was cDNA or gDNA.

The CDR3 consists of 13 residues. V was clipped by 3 bases and J by 6 bases; unmatched bases: 4. Germline V gene sequence: CDR1 SEHNR, CDR2 FQNEAQ (reference sequence). Per the study methods: Amplification with reference gene primers provided the estimates of nucleated cell counts. Assay: immunoSEQ multiplex PCR; the TCRdb copy retains only in-frame clones and omits some. The DNA was the basis for D and trimming; V, J and clone size are from that table. The sample consists of 200,000 to 250,000 clones, around 80% of them appearing once. The specimen was peripheral blood. The gene calls are TRBV7-9 and TRBJ1-2; 7 bases are shared with TRBD1. This TCR came from a human donor in a cohort sampled during active COVID-19. Here the CDR3 DNA reads TGTGCCAGCAGCTTTCGTACAGGGGATGGCTACACCTTC. Translated: CASSFRTGDGYTF.